This entry lists 5 T cell receptor beta chains sequenced from one sample in a study of blood T cell repertoires in COVID-19. TCRdb's table, derived via immunoSEQ multiplex PCR, lists solely in-frame clones and lacks some. The table includes some 360,000 clones, around nine tenths detected once. Sequenced sample: peripheral blood. The receptors come from a woman aged 55-75 years with COVID-19, enrolled during active disease.

The J gene is TRBJ2-2, the V gene TRBV28, with 8 bases that match TRBD1. The CDR3 length is 15 residues. CDR1 is MDHEN and CDR2 is SYDVKM in the germline V gene. With V trimmed by 6 bases and J by 5 bases, 8 bases remained unmatched. CDR3: CASREVRGRTGELFF. In nucleotides, the CDR3 is TGTGCCAGCAGGGAAGTCAGGGGGCGGACCGGGGAGCTGTTTTTT.

This chain connects TRBV5-1 to TRBJ1-2; TRBD1 aligns across 12 bases. V was pared by 3 bases and J by 7 bases, with 4 bases of the junction left unmatched. Germline V gene sequence: CDR1 SGHRS, CDR2 YFSETQ. The CDR3 is 14 amino acids. The CDR3 reads CASSWDRGLGGYTF. The DNA of the CDR3 is TGCGCCAGCAGCTGGGACAGGGGGCTAGGTGGCTACACCTTC. Drawing the rest from reference TRBV5-1 and TRBJ1-2, the complete variable domain is KAGVTQTPRYLIKTRGQQVTLSCSPISGHRSVSWYQQTPGQGLQFLFEYFSETQRNKGNFPGRFSGRQFSNSRSEMNVSTLELGDSALYLCASSWDRGLGGYTFGSGTRLTVV.

CDR3 residues: CASSSFPRPGSYGYTF. The CDR3 DNA reads as TGTGCCAGCAGCTCATTTCCCCGACCTGGGAGCTATGGCTACACCTTC. The V call is TRBV5-4, the J call TRBJ1-2; no clear D gene. The CDR3 length is 16 residues. The ends were cut back, 3 bases at V and 4 bases at J, with 19 bases in the middle. Germline CDR1 SGHNT, CDR2 YYREEE (reference sequence).

The J gene is TRBJ2-3, the V gene TRBV5-6, with D perhaps matching TRBD1 (5 bases). Trimming pared 1 base from V and 0 bases from J, leaving 21 bases between. CDR3 length: 19 residues. CDR1 is SGHDT and CDR2 is YYEEEE in the germline V gene. As DNA, the CDR3 is TGTGCCAGCAGCTTGTACGGTTTTGGAGTGGGGCGGAGCACAGATACGCAGTATTTT. This sequence encodes CASSLYGFGVGRSTDTQYF.

The chain is built from TRBV7-9 and TRBJ2-1; 7 nucleotides line up with TRBD2. Germline values: CDR1 SEHNR, CDR2 FQNEAQ (reference sequence). The length of the CDR3 is 13 residues. The J segment lost 7 bases and the V segment lost 2 bases, leaving 2 bases of the junction unmatched. Here the CDR3 DNA reads TGTGCCAGCAGCTTAAACGGGGGGAATGAGCAGTTCTTC. Translating gives CASSLNGGNEQFF.